Below, 9 T cell receptor beta chains from the same sample are listed, as sequenced in a study of blood T cells in healthy people across ages. Together with a sample-barcoded 5' primer, a J-beta primer mix was included in a second PCR lasting about 7 to 11 cycles. MiXCR was run by TCRdb on the 5' RACE reads, yielding one entry per CDR3 protein. The sample includes about 640,000 distinct CDR3 sequences, under 70% of them seen just once. The specimen sequenced was blood. These receptors all stem from a man aged 55-75 years in good health.

This clonotype was seen a few times. The J gene is TRBJ2-7, the V gene TRBV18, with TRBD2 identical over 8 bases. CDR1 KGHSH and CDR2 LQKENI come from the germline V gene. CDR3 size: 16 residues. The V gene end was trimmed by 0 bases and the J gene end by 2 bases; junction bases not matched to a gene: 6. The CDR3 nucleotides read TGTGCCAGCTCACCACCGTTGGCGGGGGGAACCTACGAGCAGTACTTC. The encoded protein is CASSPPLAGGTYEQYF.

The chain recombines TRBV6-1 with TRBJ2-3; D perhaps matches TRBD2 (5 bases). V was clipped by 8 bases and J by 0 bases, with 15 bases between them. CDR1 and CDR2 (germline): MNHNS, SASEGT. The CDR3 contains 15 residues. The CDR3 region is CASLRLTGSTDTQYF. The CDR3 DNA reads as TGTGCCAGCTTACGATTGACGGGGAGCACAGATACGCAGTATTTT.

This clonotype occurred a few times. The rearrangement joins TRBV10-3 to TRBJ1-2; the D gene is possibly TRBD1 (5 bases). The V end was cut by 5 bases, the J end by 3 bases, with 16 bases between. Looked up from germline, CDR1 is ENHRY and CDR2 is SYGVKD. This CDR3 region has 15 residues. CDR3 bases: TGTGCCATCAGTCAGCGAGAAGGGGTCGACTATGGCTACACCTTC. Its protein is CAISQREGVDYGYTF.

Of note for this clonotype: A read error may produce the germline difference seen at one junction end. The chain employs TRBV4-1 and TRBJ1-6, with 11 bases aligning to TRBD1. The CDR3 covers 18 residues. Per the germline V gene, CDR1 is MGHRA and CDR2 is YSYEKL. CDR3 nucleotides: TGCGCCGGCAGCTACGGGACAGGGGGGTACTCCTATAATTCACCCCTCCACTTT. Translation: CAGSYGTGGYSYNSPLHF.

The table lists this clonotype with a count of one. The genes are TRBV12-3 or TRBV12-4 and TRBJ1-2; maybe TRBD1 (5 bases). This CDR3 has 17 residues. Trimming took off 1 base at V and 8 bases at J, with 23 bases between the two ends. This CDR3 is CASSLGTGTGVVWGYTF. The CDR3 DNA reads TGTGCCAGCAGTTTAGGAACCGGGACGGGGGTTGTATGGGGCTACACCTTC.

The chain has TRBV29-1 and TRBJ2-5; D is perhaps TRBD1 or TRBD2 (6 bases each). V dropped 7 bases and J dropped 6 bases, with 15 bases sitting between them. CDR3 length: 12 amino acids. Germline V gives CDR1 SQVTM, CDR2 ANQGSEA. The CDR3 spells CSARGGGKTQYF. As DNA, the CDR3 is TGCAGCGCCCGAGGGGGAGGAAAGACCCAGTACTTC.

J is TRBJ2-1 and V is TRBV11-2; 8 bases fit TRBD1. This CDR3 comprises 14 residues. Germline values: CDR1 SGHAT, CDR2 FQNNGV. V shed 4 bases, J shed 5 bases, and the junction held 4 bases outside the gene matches. The CDR3 region is CASSYRQGHNEQFF. CDR3 nucleotide sequence: TGTGCCAGCAGCTACCGACAGGGGCACAATGAGCAGTTCTTC.

V gene TRBV7-9 combines with J gene TRBJ2-1; the match to TRBD1 covers 7 bases. J was trimmed by 0 bases and V by 4 bases; bases with no gene match: 12. This CDR3 contains 18 residues. CDR1 and CDR2 (germline): SEHNR, FQNEAQ (reference sequence). The CDR3 DNA follows: TGTGCCAGCAGCTCCCGAGGGGGCAGGGCTAGCTCCTACAATGAGCAGTTCTTC. Translated: CASSSRGGRASSYNEQFF.

The sample holds a few counts of this clonotype. V usage is TRBV7-9 and J usage is TRBJ2-3; weak D call: TRBD1 (7 bases). CDR3 size: 15 residues. V lost 5 bases and J lost 2, with 14 bases in between. Germline assignment: CDR1 SEHNR and CDR2 FQNEAQ (reference sequence). The CDR3 loop reads CASSRQGGSTDTQYF. Here the CDR3 DNA reads TGTGCCAGCAGCAGACAGGGAGGCTCCACAGATACGCAGTATTTT.